This record covers a single T cell receptor beta chain. Its target is not known. Each of TCRalpha and TCRbeta cDNA went through two nested PCRs, lasting approximately 16 and 10 cycles. Using the 5' RACE reads, TCRdb records one entry per CDR3 protein without DNA. The sample table includes about 160,000 distinct CDR3 sequences. The data were obtained in a study of monozygotic twins with inflammatory bowel disease. The study, taken as a whole, reports: The analysis did not separate different T cell subtypes.

The source is a human donor with ulcerative colitis or Crohn's disease, or a healthy co-twin of an affected twin (not recorded which). Input material: blood.

CDR3 sequence: CASSPAGLNTGELFF. The rearrangement uses TRBV11-3 and TRBJ2-2; with no DNA, the TCRdb D assignment of TRBD2 cannot be verified. CDR3 length: 15 amino acids. Germline loops: CDR1 SGHNT, CDR2 YENEEA.